This T cell receptor (beta chain) emerged from a study of blood T cell repertoires in COVID-19. Study background: Sources were T cells, B-cell-depleted T cells, or PBMCs; the material itself was cDNA or gDNA.

Trimming left V 5 bases short and J 0 bases short, with 8 bases between. CDR3 length: 13 residues. CDR1 is SGHDT, CDR2 YYEEEE, per germline. Produced via immunoSEQ multiplex PCR; TCRdb's table is partial and in-frame only. The table lists 200,000 to 300,000 clones, approximately 86% of them singletons. V gene TRBV5-6 combines with J gene TRBJ1-2; possible D gene TRBD1, 6 bases. The sequence came from a woman in her sixties or seventies with COVID-19, enrolled during active disease. Sequencing was done on a sample of peripheral blood. This CDR3 reads CASRDRTNYGYTF. CDR3 coding DNA: TGTGCCAGCAGGGACAGAACTAACTATGGCTACACCTTC.